The 14 T cell receptor beta chains below were found in one sample sequenced in a study of T cells expressing NK-cell markers. Reanalyzing the 5' RACE reads, TCRdb keeps one entry per CDR3 protein, without DNA. The repertoire shows around 550,000 distinct CDR3 sequences; the top ten hold approximately 3.6%. Sequenced: blood T cells: a sorted CD56 or NKG2C T cell subset, CD4+ or CD8+ T cells, or bulk PBMC T cells (not recorded which). Every receptor here comes from a man aged 18 to 30 in good health.

The chain employs TRBV12-3 or TRBV12-4 and TRBJ2-7; TCRdb gives TRBD1 as the D gene, but with no DNA this cannot be confirmed. The CDR3 spans 16 residues. The CDR3 region is CASSLGLGQISYEQYF.

This chain's CDR3 is CATSSSFSETQYF. V and J are TRBV6-2 or TRBV6-3 and TRBJ2-5. There are 13 residues in the CDR3. The germline CDR1 and CDR2 sequences are MNHEY and SVGEGT.

The chain carries TRBV20-1 and TRBJ1-2; as DNA is missing, the TRBD1 call by TCRdb cannot be tested. The CDR3 covers 16 residues. Germline V gives CDR1 DFQATT, CDR2 SNEGSKA (reference sequence). This CDR3 reads CSATDGGTGRNYGYTF.

V and J are TRBV29-1 and TRBJ1-1. CDR3 length equals 12 residues. Germline CDR1 and CDR2: SQVTM and ANQGSEA. The CDR3 sequence: CSVAWADGKAFF.

The chain is built from TRBV24-1 and TRBJ1-1. The CDR3 sequence is 13 residues long. The germline V gene has CDR1 KGHDR and CDR2 SFDVKD. The CDR3 loop is CATGRRDDTEAFF.

The rearrangement links TRBV7-3 to TRBJ2-1; TCRdb proposes TRBD1, but this gene call is untestable without DNA. This CDR3 spans 12 amino acids. CDR1 is SGHTA, CDR2 FQGTGA, per germline. Here the CDR3 reads CASSFRGSEQFF.

This chain joins TRBV27 and TRBJ2-7; without DNA, the TCRdb call of TRBD1 cannot be checked. Germline V gene sequence: CDR1 MNHEY, CDR2 SMNVEV (reference sequence). CDR3 size: 14 residues. The chain's CDR3 is CASSLNGQGYEQYF.

V gene TRBV18 combines with J gene TRBJ2-1; absent DNA, TCRdb's TRBD1 call cannot be checked. Germline V CDR1 and CDR2: KGHSH, LQKENI. The CDR3 covers 16 residues. The CDR3 region is CASSPMPGGDLNEQFF. Variable domain in full (rest from reference TRBV18 and TRBJ2-1): NAGVMQNPRHLVRRRGQEARLRCSPMKGHSHVYWYRQLPEEGLKFMVYLQKENIIDESGMPKERFSAEFPKEGPSILRIQQVVRGDSAAYFCASSPMPGGDLNEQFFGPGTRLTVL.

The chain uses TRBV4-3 and TRBJ1-1. Germline CDR1 reads LGHNA; CDR2 reads YSLEER. The CDR3 has 16 amino acids. The CDR3 loop is CASSQGVRGGGTEAFF.

This sequence joins TRBV19 and TRBJ2-1; TCRdb's D gene call, TRBD2, goes unchecked for lack of DNA. CDR1 and CDR2 from the germline V gene are LNHDA and SQIVND (reference sequence). The CDR3 spans 14 residues. CDR3 sequence: CASSIYGSGNEQFF.

This rearrangement joins TRBV12-3 or TRBV12-4 to TRBJ2-7; absent DNA, TCRdb's TRBD2 call cannot be checked. This CDR3 spans 14 amino acids. The CDR3 loop reads CASTPRDYEYEQYF.

The chain links TRBV5-1 to TRBJ2-3; as DNA is missing, the TRBD1 call by TCRdb cannot be tested. In germline, CDR1 is SGHRS, CDR2 YFSETQ. This CDR3 has 16 amino acids. The chain's CDR3 is CASSSPRGRVADTQYF.

This chain uses TRBV25-1 with TRBJ1-2; TCRdb indicates TRBD1, and absent DNA this call remains unverified. Germline CDR1 is MGHDK and CDR2 is SYGVNS. CDR3 length: 13 amino acids. The CDR3 region is CASSEQGAYGYTF.

The chain has TRBV28 and TRBJ2-1; TCRdb's assignment of TRBD2 cannot be checked, as there is no DNA. The CDR3 totals 13 residues. In germline, CDR1 is MDHEN, CDR2 SYDVKM. The CDR3 here is CASSLMSASGQFF.